The T cell receptor (beta chain) described here comes from a study of blood T cell repertoires in COVID-19. V gave up 3 bases and J gave up 2 bases; unmatched junction bases: 4. Germline V gene sequence: CDR1 MDHEN, CDR2 SYDVKM. CDR3 size: 15 residues. Participants came from fewer than 25 US areas, aged roughly 18 to 89 years. Two negative PCRs, clearance, or symptom resolution characterized the recovered Cohort 3 donors. Authors' methods: Estimation of nucleated cell counts relied on the amplification of reference gene primers. Using immunoSEQ multiplex PCR, the repertoire was profiled, and TCRdb retains in-frame clones only, with some absent. The V and J calls and the clone size are those of that table, but D and trimming were determined from the DNA. The repertoire includes about 240,000 clones, about 89% of them detected once, and 4.1% sits in the top ten.

Sequenced material: PBMCs or T cells enriched from blood (not recorded which). The rearrangement links TRBV28 to TRBJ1-5; 7 bases are a match to TRBD1. The TCR originated in a woman aged 25 to 45 who had recovered from COVID-19. In DNA, the CDR3 is TGTGCCAGCAGTTTCGGGGACAGTCGCAATCAGCCCCAGCATTTT. This gives the protein CASSFGDSRNQPQHF.